These 28 T cell receptor beta chains were all obtained from the same sample, sequenced in a study of blood T cell repertoires in COVID-19. Here immunoSEQ multiplex PCR was the method, and the copy in TCRdb shows in-frame clones only, minus some. The sample carries some 270,000 clones, approximately 85% recorded once. Sample: PBMCs or T cells enriched from blood (not recorded which). Receptors were obtained from a woman in her fifties or sixties with acute COVID-19.

This clone was seen only a few times. The chain joins TRBV4-3 to TRBJ1-1; 8 positions agree with TRBD1. V dropped 2 bases and J dropped 8; count of bases not matched to a gene: 4. CDR3 size: 13 residues. Germline V gives CDR1 LGHNA, CDR2 YSLEER. The DNA of the CDR3 is TGCGCCAGCAGCCAACGACAGGGGACGGAAGCTTTCTTT. This translates into CASSQRQGTEAFF.

The chain combines TRBV6-1 with TRBJ2-2, with TRBD2 matching 10 bases. In germline, CDR1 is MNHNS, CDR2 SASEGT. CDR3 size: 16 residues. Unmatched junction bases numbered 2, after V lost 3 bases and J lost 1 base. The CDR3 loop reads CASSDSGGENTGELFF. The CDR3 coding sequence is TGTGCCAGCAGTGACAGCGGGGGGGAGAACACCGGGGAGCTGTTTTTT.

The CDR3 is CASSYNRGFGNEQFF. Written as DNA, the CDR3 is TGTGCCAGCAGTTATAACAGGGGGTTCGGGAATGAGCAGTTCTTC. The gene calls are TRBV6-2 or TRBV6-3 and TRBJ2-1, with 8 bases matching TRBD1. The CDR3 covers 15 residues. Losses at the gene ends were 3 bases for V and 7 bases for J; bases not matched to a gene: 8. Germline V lookup: CDR1 MNHEY, CDR2 SVGEGT.

The chain carries TRBV25-1 and TRBJ2-1; D might be TRBD1 (6 bases). V lost 7 bases and J 6 bases, leaving 28 bases between the germline ends. The germline gives CDR1 MGHDK, CDR2 SYGVNS. The CDR3 is made up of 18 amino acids. The CDR3 spells CASIKNINRVSPINEQFF. CDR3 in DNA: TGTGCCAGCATAAAAAATATCAACAGGGTGTCCCCAATCAATGAGCAGTTCTTC.

The rearrangement joins TRBV6-5 to TRBJ1-1, with a weak D call TRBD1 (6 bases). The V gene lost 6 bases and the J gene lost 7 bases, with 9 bases spanning the gap. The CDR3 consists of 11 residues. Germline V CDR1 and CDR2: MNHEY, SVGAGI. The CDR3 is CASRLQGEAFF. Written as DNA, the CDR3 is TGTGCCAGCAGACTACAGGGTGAAGCTTTCTTT.

This clone has a handful of counts. The chain carries TRBV6-5 and TRBJ2-1; 8 positions agree with TRBD2. Germline V gene lookup returns CDR1 MNHEY and CDR2 SVGAGI. V was clipped by 2 bases and J by 5 bases; unmatched bases: 2. CDR3 length: 14 amino acids. Written as DNA, the CDR3 is TGTGCCAGCAGTTACCAGCGGGGGAACAATGAGCAGTTCTTC. The encoded protein is CASSYQRGNNEQFF.

The chain carries TRBV5-1 and TRBJ2-2; TRBD2 aligns across 14 bases. Germline CDR1 is SGHRS and CDR2 is YFSETQ. V lost 4 bases and J lost 0; bases outside the gene matches: 5. This CDR3 spans 18 amino acids. The CDR3 reads CASSIGLAGGSNTGELFF. The CDR3, as DNA: TGCGCCAGCAGCATAGGACTAGCGGGGGGATCGAACACCGGGGAGCTGTTTTTT.

V and J are TRBV7-2 and TRBJ2-7, with a weak D call TRBD2 (5 bases). The CDR3 extends over 12 amino acids. Germline V CDR1 and CDR2: SGHTA, FQGNSA. V lost 2 bases to trimming and J lost 5 bases, with 7 bases between them. The chain's CDR3 is CASSLYGDEQYF. The CDR3 bases are TGTGCCAGCAGCTTATACGGGGACGAGCAGTACTTC. The full variable domain, completed using reference TRBV7-2 and TRBJ2-7, is GAGVSQSPSNKVTEKGKDVELRCDPISGHTALYWYRQSLGQGLEFLIYFQGNSAPDKSGLPSDRFSAERTGGSVSTLTIQRTQQEDSAVYLCASSLYGDEQYFGPGTRLTVT.

V usage is TRBV6-5 and J usage is TRBJ1-4, with D possibly being TRBD1 (5 bases). Germline V gene lookup returns CDR1 MNHEY and CDR2 SVGAGI. CDR3 length equals 14 residues. V lost 6 bases to trimming and J lost 7 bases, with 15 bases between them. CDR3 sequence reads: CASRPRDGGEKLFF. The CDR3 DNA reads TGTGCCAGCAGACCCCGGGACGGGGGTGAAAAACTGTTTTTT.

The chain carries TRBV30 and TRBJ1-6; 9 nucleotides match TRBD1. Trimming removed 5 bases from V and 6 bases from J; junction bases left unmatched: 14. Germline CDR1 GTSNPN, CDR2 SVGIG (reference sequence). The CDR3 totals 17 residues. The chain's CDR3 is CAWGYLGQGPGNSPLHF. CDR3 DNA sequence: TGTGCCTGGGGGTACCTCGGACAGGGGCCAGGTAATTCACCCCTCCACTTT.

V usage is TRBV7-9 and J usage is TRBJ1-6, with D possibly matching TRBD1 (5 bases). This CDR3 has 16 amino acids. Trimming stripped 5 bases from V and 7 bases from J, with 18 bases between. CDR1 SEHNR and CDR2 FQNEAQ come from the germline V gene (reference sequence). This CDR3 is CASSPYLQGWNSPLHF. The CDR3 DNA reads TGTGCCAGCAGCCCATATTTGCAGGGTTGGAATTCACCCCTCCACTTT.

This clone was counted once. The V and J genes are TRBV19 and TRBJ2-3; possibly TRBD1 for D (6 bases). Germline assignment: CDR1 LNHDA and CDR2 SQIVND (reference sequence). The CDR3 consists of 14 residues. V lost 4 bases and J lost 0, with 8 bases in between. CDR3 sequence reads: CASSTDSSTDTQYF. The DNA of the CDR3 is TGTGCCAGTAGTACGGACAGTAGCACAGATACGCAGTATTTT.

This sequence joins TRBV4-3 and TRBJ1-4; 9 bases agree with TRBD1. V shed 0 bases and J 13 bases; nucleotides not matched to a gene: 9. Germline values: CDR1 LGHNA, CDR2 YSLEER. The CDR3 has 15 residues. The CDR3 sequence: CASSQDPGQGHILFF. DNA of the CDR3: TGCGCCAGCAGCCAAGATCCCGGACAGGGGCATATACTGTTTTTT.

The genes are TRBV2 and TRBJ1-2; 8 bases are a match to TRBD1. There are 14 residues in the CDR3. CDR1 is SNHLY, CDR2 FYNNEI, per germline. The J segment lost 4 bases and the V segment lost 7 bases, leaving 8 bases of the junction unmatched. Here the CDR3 reads CASNPGGATYGYTF. The CDR3 DNA follows: TGTGCCAGCAATCCAGGGGGCGCAACCTATGGCTACACCTTC.

This chain connects TRBV7-9 to TRBJ1-3; D is uncertain. V was clipped by 4 bases and J by 0 bases, with 16 bases between them. CDR3 length: 17 amino acids. CDR1 and CDR2 (germline): SEHNR, FQNEAQ (reference sequence). The CDR3 sequence: CASSYPPKGLSGNTIYF. CDR3 sequence (DNA): TGTGCCAGCAGCTACCCCCCAAAAGGACTCTCTGGAAACACCATATATTTT.

The chain combines TRBV15 with TRBJ2-4, with 10 bases identical to TRBD1. Trimming cost V 8 bases and J 7 bases; bases outside gene matches: 11. Germline CDR1 LNHNV, CDR2 YYDKDF (reference sequence). CDR3 size: 15 residues. Here the CDR3 reads CATRYPGQGKNIQYF. The DNA for the CDR3 is TGTGCCACCCGATACCCGGGACAGGGGAAGAACATTCAGTACTTC.

The genes are TRBV7-8 and TRBJ2-7; 9 bases align to TRBD1. Trimming at V came to 2 bases and at J to 3 bases, leaving 8 bases not matched to a gene. Looked up from germline, CDR1 is SGHVS and CDR2 is FQNEAQ. The CDR3 has 16 amino acids. The CDR3: CASSLNPGQGNYEQYF. CDR3 nucleotides: TGTGCCAGCAGCTTAAACCCGGGACAGGGCAACTACGAGCAGTACTTC.

The table lists this clone with a few counts. The chain joins TRBV18 to TRBJ1-2; 7 nucleotides align to TRBD1. Trimming removed 6 bases from V and 0 bases from J; junction bases left unmatched: 4. From germline, CDR1 is KGHSH and CDR2 LQKENI. This CDR3 contains 14 residues. CDR3 in amino acids: CASSQDRTNYGYTF. The CDR3 DNA reads as TGTGCCAGCTCTCAGGACAGGACTAACTATGGCTACACCTTC. The variable domain in full, completed from reference TRBV18 and TRBJ1-2, reads NAGVMQNPRHLVRRRGQEARLRCSPMKGHSHVYWYRQLPEEGLKFMVYLQKENIIDESGMPKERFSAEFPKEGPSILRIQQVVRGDSAAYFCASSQDRTNYGYTFGSGTRLTVV.

This chain joins TRBV5-1 and TRBJ1-4; D not resolved. The CDR3 loop spans 14 amino acids. From germline, CDR1 is SGHRS and CDR2 YFSETQ. V lost 4 bases to trimming and J lost 6 bases, with 13 bases between them. CDR3 sequence (DNA): TGCGCCAGCAGCCTGGCTAGGCGGGATGAAAAACTGTTTTTT. Protein sequence: CASSLARRDEKLFF.

Note on this clone: Other DNA sequences of this sample code for an identical CDR3. The chain employs TRBV6-5 and TRBJ2-7; 8 nucleotides align to TRBD1. Germline trimming cut 7 bases from V and 2 bases from J; bases unmatched to any gene: 4. The CDR3 sequence is 13 residues long. Germline CDR1 MNHEY, CDR2 SVGAGI. This chain's CDR3 is CASTRTGTYEQYF. CDR3 DNA: TGTGCCAGCACCCGGACAGGGACCTACGAGCAGTACTTC.

The V call is TRBV12-3 or TRBV12-4, the J call TRBJ1-2; D unresolved. CDR3 length: 12 residues. V gave up 6 bases and J gave up 8 bases, with 13 bases separating them. DNA for the CDR3: TGTGCCAGCAGCCCGGGTCCGTACGGCTACACCTTC. The encoded protein is CASSPGPYGYTF.

The rearrangement links TRBV5-4 to TRBJ1-4, with a weak D call TRBD1 (6 bases). V lost 4 bases to trimming and J lost 8 bases, with 15 bases between them. This CDR3 is 14 amino acids long. Germline values: CDR1 SGHNT, CDR2 YYREEE (reference sequence). The CDR3 nucleotides read TGTGCCAGCAGCCTCGCAGGGGTGACGGAAAAACTGTTTTTT. Protein: CASSLAGVTEKLFF.

The CDR3 nucleotides are TGTGCCAGCAGCCCCCAAACAGGGGTGAACTATGGCTACACCTTC. It yields the protein CASSPQTGVNYGYTF. The rearrangement uses TRBV7-2 and TRBJ1-2, with TRBD1 matching 7 bases. Germline CDR1 is SGHTA and CDR2 is FQGNSA. The CDR3 runs 15 residues. V was clipped by 5 bases and J by 2 bases; unmatched bases: 8. Full variable domain (remainder filled in from reference TRBV7-2 and TRBJ1-2): GAGVSQSPSNKVTEKGKDVELRCDPISGHTALYWYRQSLGQGLEFLIYFQGNSAPDKSGLPSDRFSAERTGGSVSTLTIQRTQQEDSAVYLCASSPQTGVNYGYTFGSGTRLTVV.

This clone was seen only once. V and J are TRBV25-1 and TRBJ1-3; D remains unclear. V was cut by 8 bases and J by 8 bases, with 10 bases left in between. This CDR3 contains 11 residues. The V gene's germline CDR1 is MGHDK and CDR2 SYGVNS. This CDR3 is CASGFFDTIYF. CDR3 nucleotide sequence: TGTGCCAGCGGCTTCTTCGACACCATATATTTT.

CDR3 sequence: CASSHPTVNYGYTF. The DNA for the CDR3 is TGTGCCAGCAGCCATCCGACAGTAAACTATGGCTACACCTTC. The V and J genes are TRBV3-1 (or the pseudogene TRBV3-2) and TRBJ1-2; a possible D gene is TRBD1 (5 bases). Germline loops: CDR1 LGHDT, CDR2 YNNKEL (reference sequence). Trimming shortened V by 3 bases and J by 2 bases, and 10 bases separated the two germline ends. The CDR3 spans 14 residues.

This chain connects TRBV9 to TRBJ2-7; maybe TRBD2 (5 bases). The CDR3 is made up of 14 amino acids. Germline loops: CDR1 SGDLS, CDR2 YYNGEE. The V and J ends lost 1 base and 3 bases respectively, with 11 bases between them. The DNA for the CDR3 is TGTGCCAGCAGCGTAAGTAGTCGGGACTACGAGCAGTACTTC. Protein: CASSVSSRDYEQYF.

There are a few counts of this clone. The chain joins TRBV15 to TRBJ1-4, with a weak D call TRBD1 (5 bases). V was cut by 1 base and J by 8 bases, with 11 bases left in between. Germline V gives CDR1 LNHNV, CDR2 YYDKDF (reference sequence). The CDR3 is 14 residues long. The CDR3 DNA is TGTGCCACCAGCAGAGGGCAGGGCAACGAAAAACTGTTTTTT. Its protein is CATSRGQGNEKLFF.

This clone appeared once. The gene calls are TRBV6-5 and TRBJ1-2; D is ambiguous. This CDR3 contains 15 residues. Germline-derived CDR1 and CDR2 are MNHEY and SVGAGI. Trimming cost V 0 bases and J 8 bases, with 16 bases left between them. The CDR3 DNA reads as TGTGCCAGCAGTTACTCACGAGCACCATCGACAGGCTACACCTTC. This translates into CASSYSRAPSTGYTF.